The rows below give T cell receptor beta chains drawn from one sample of a study of blood T cell repertoires in COVID-19. Repertoires were generated with immunoSEQ multiplex PCR, while TCRdb's copy carries only in-frame clones and drops some. Found here are 99,000 or so clones, roughly four fifths of them singletons; the top ten hold 4.8%. Sequencing was carried out using peripheral blood. The source is a man aged 55 to 70 with acute or convalescent COVID-19. Both conserved end residues are part of each CDR3. D genes are given only for firm matches. Clone size is stated in some rows and not others, as once, few, many or a class when expanded.

CDR3nt: TGTGCCAGCAGTTCGGGACAGGTCCTTGAAGCTTTCTTT
CDR3aa: CASSSGQVLEAFF
j_gene: TRBJ1-1
v_gene: TRBV28
abundance: .
d_gene: TRBD1

CDR3nt: TGTGCCAGCAGCTTAACAGGGGGCTATAATTCACCCCTCCACTTT
CDR3aa: CASSLTGGYNSPLHF
j_gene: TRBJ1-6
v_gene: TRBV7-8
abundance: .
d_gene: TRBD1

CDR3nt: TGCAGCGTTGAAGGGGAGGGTGGGGGCTACACCTTC
CDR3aa: CSVEGEGGGYTF
j_gene: TRBJ1-2
v_gene: TRBV29-1
abundance: once
d_gene: .

CDR3nt: TGTGCCAGCAGCTTAGAGGCAGGCCGTTTAGAGACCCAGTACTTC
CDR3aa: CASSLEAGRLETQYF
j_gene: TRBJ2-5
v_gene: TRBV7-6
abundance: .
d_gene: .

CDR3nt: TGCAGCGAGCAGACAGGGGGCAACTATGGCTACACCTTC
CDR3aa: CSEQTGGNYGYTF
j_gene: TRBJ1-2
v_gene: TRBV29-1
abundance: .
d_gene: TRBD1

CDR3nt: TGTGCCAGCAGTTTATTGAAGGGGGCGGATCAGCCCCAGCATTTT
CDR3aa: CASSLLKGADQPQHF
j_gene: TRBJ1-5
v_gene: TRBV27
abundance: .
d_gene: TRBD1

CDR3nt: TGTGCCTGGAGCCGATTGGTAACTCACGAGAACACTGAAGCTTTCTTT
CDR3aa: CAWSRLVTHENTEAFF
j_gene: TRBJ1-1
v_gene: TRBV30
abundance: .
d_gene: .

CDR3nt: TGTGCCAGCAGCTTCCAGGGGCGGGGGGGAGCTTTCTTT
CDR3aa: CASSFQGRGGAFF
j_gene: TRBJ1-1
v_gene: TRBV3-1/TRBV3-2
abundance: .
d_gene: .

CDR3nt: TGCGCCAGCAGCTTGGGGACAGGGGGGAACACCATATATTTT
CDR3aa: CASSLGTGGNTIYF
j_gene: TRBJ1-3
v_gene: TRBV5-1
abundance: .
d_gene: TRBD1

CDR3nt: TGTGCCAGCAGGGGAACAGGGAACACTGAAGCTTTCTTT
CDR3aa: CASRGTGNTEAFF
j_gene: TRBJ1-1
v_gene: TRBV27
abundance: .
d_gene: .

CDR3nt: TGTGCCAGCAACTCTCTTAACTCCGATGGCTACACCTTC
CDR3aa: CASNSLNSDGYTF
j_gene: TRBJ1-2
v_gene: TRBV7-2
abundance: once
d_gene: .

CDR3nt: TGTGCCAGCAGCCCCGGGGGTCGGTACGAGCAGTACTTC
CDR3aa: CASSPGGRYEQYF
j_gene: TRBJ2-7
v_gene: TRBV28
abundance: .
d_gene: .

CDR3nt: TGTGCCAGCAGGTTAGGGACAGGGAAGACTGAAGCTTTCTTT
CDR3aa: CASRLGTGKTEAFF
j_gene: TRBJ1-1
v_gene: TRBV28
abundance: .
d_gene: TRBD1

CDR3nt: TGTGCCAGCAGCTTAGGTTTAGTTTCCACTGAAGCTTTCTTT
CDR3aa: CASSLGLVSTEAFF
j_gene: TRBJ1-1
v_gene: TRBV7-9
abundance: .
d_gene: .

CDR3nt: TGTGCCTGGGGGGGAGGGGGTGGTTCACCCCTCCACTTT
CDR3aa: CAWGGGGGSPLHF
j_gene: TRBJ1-6
v_gene: TRBV30
abundance: .
d_gene: .

CDR3nt: TGTGCCAGAAGCTCCCGACCCCGGACAGGTTCGACCTGCCGGTTATACGAGCAGTACTTC
CDR3aa: CARSSRPRTGSTCRLYEQYF
j_gene: TRBJ2-7
v_gene: TRBV5-3
abundance: .
d_gene: TRBD1

CDR3nt: TGTGCCAGCAGCCAAGGACAGCTTGGCTACACCTTC
CDR3aa: CASSQGQLGYTF
j_gene: TRBJ1-2
v_gene: TRBV3-1/TRBV3-2
abundance: .
d_gene: .

CDR3nt: TGTGCCATCAGTGGAGGGAGAGTAGGGTACAATGAGCAGTTCTTC
CDR3aa: CAISGGRVGYNEQFF
j_gene: TRBJ2-1
v_gene: TRBV10-3
abundance: .
d_gene: .

CDR3nt: TGTGCCAGCAGCGTGTTCAGGGTCAGGTACACTGAAGCTTTCTTT
CDR3aa: CASSVFRVRYTEAFF
j_gene: TRBJ1-1
v_gene: TRBV5-6
abundance: .
d_gene: .

CDR3nt: TGTGCCAGCAGCGCCAACCTTGGGGCCCAAGAGACCCAGTACTTC
CDR3aa: CASSANLGAQETQYF
j_gene: TRBJ2-5
v_gene: TRBV9
abundance: .
d_gene: .

CDR3nt: TGCGCCAGCAGTCCTACGTGGGGTCCCAGGGGCGGGGAGCTGTTTTTT
CDR3aa: CASSPTWGPRGGELFF
j_gene: TRBJ2-2
v_gene: TRBV5-1
abundance: .
d_gene: .

CDR3nt: TGCAGTGCTAGAGTGAGTGAAGCTTTCTTT
CDR3aa: CSARVSEAFF
j_gene: TRBJ1-1
v_gene: TRBV20-1
abundance: few
d_gene: .

CDR3nt: TGTGCCAGCAGTTCCCAACTAGCGGGAGGCCAGACCCAGTACTTC
CDR3aa: CASSSQLAGGQTQYF
j_gene: TRBJ2-5
v_gene: TRBV5-4
abundance: .
d_gene: TRBD2

CDR3nt: TGTGCCAGCAGCTTGGGGGGTAGCGGGGGTTACGAGCAGTACTTC
CDR3aa: CASSLGGSGGYEQYF
j_gene: TRBJ2-7
v_gene: TRBV5-4
abundance: once
d_gene: TRBD2

CDR3nt: TGTGCCTGGACCTCGGGGGAGACCCAGTACTTC
CDR3aa: CAWTSGETQYF
j_gene: TRBJ2-5
v_gene: TRBV30
abundance: .
d_gene: .

CDR3nt: TGTGCCAGTAGGCCTCATCCCGGACAGGGGGCTAACACTGAAGCTTTCTTT
CDR3aa: CASRPHPGQGANTEAFF
j_gene: TRBJ1-1
v_gene: TRBV19
abundance: .
d_gene: TRBD1

CDR3nt: TGTGCCAGCAGTTACTCGATTCGGGGGTACGAGCAGTACTTC
CDR3aa: CASSYSIRGYEQYF
j_gene: TRBJ2-7
v_gene: TRBV6-5
abundance: .
d_gene: .

CDR3nt: TGCGCCAGCAGCTTAAATGGGGGGGAGACCCAGTACTTC
CDR3aa: CASSLNGGETQYF
j_gene: TRBJ2-5
v_gene: TRBV5-1
abundance: .
d_gene: .

CDR3nt: TGTGCCAGCAGCGGGACAACGGCATTTAGACTAGCGGGAGACAATGAGCAGTTCTTC
CDR3aa: CASSGTTAFRLAGDNEQFF
j_gene: TRBJ2-1
v_gene: TRBV28
abundance: .
d_gene: TRBD2

CDR3nt: TGTGCCAGCAGCTTATCACAGGGGGACTACAATGAGCAGTTCTTC
CDR3aa: CASSLSQGDYNEQFF
j_gene: TRBJ2-1
v_gene: TRBV7-3
abundance: .
d_gene: TRBD1

CDR3nt: TGTGCCAGCAGCCAAGCCCCCGGCAGGGACACCGGGGAGCTGTTTTTT
CDR3aa: CASSQAPGRDTGELFF
j_gene: TRBJ2-2
v_gene: TRBV3-1/TRBV3-2
abundance: .
d_gene: .

CDR3nt: TGTGCCACCAGCGAGAGGAATTCACCCCTCCACTTT
CDR3aa: CATSERNSPLHF
j_gene: TRBJ1-6
v_gene: TRBV15
abundance: .
d_gene: .

CDR3nt: TGTGCCAGCAGCTTAGCCGTGGGGACTAGCGGGAGTAAAAGCTCCTACGAGCAGTACTTC
CDR3aa: CASSLAVGTSGSKSSYEQYF
j_gene: TRBJ2-7
v_gene: TRBV7-2
abundance: .
d_gene: TRBD2

CDR3nt: TGTGCCAGCAGTTACTTCAGGGGGACGGTGAACACTGAAGCTTTCTTT
CDR3aa: CASSYFRGTVNTEAFF
j_gene: TRBJ1-1
v_gene: TRBV6-2/TRBV6-3
abundance: .
d_gene: TRBD1

CDR3nt: TGTGCCTGGAGTGGGCCAGCGGTAGAGTTCTTC
CDR3aa: CAWSGPAVEFF
j_gene: TRBJ2-1
v_gene: TRBV30
abundance: .
d_gene: .

CDR3nt: TGTGCCACCAGTAGAGGGGGCCCGGGTGAAGCTTTCTTT
CDR3aa: CATSRGGPGEAFF
j_gene: TRBJ1-1
v_gene: TRBV15
abundance: .
d_gene: TRBD1

CDR3nt: TGTGCCAGCAGCCAAGATAGGAATACTCTCAGGGGTATTTCACCCCTCCACTTT
CDR3aa: CASSQDRNTLRGISPLHF
j_gene: TRBJ1-6
v_gene: TRBV4-2
abundance: .
d_gene: .

CDR3nt: TGTGCCAGCAGCCCGGGACTTGATGAGCAGTTCTTC
CDR3aa: CASSPGLDEQFF
j_gene: TRBJ2-1
v_gene: TRBV11-3
abundance: .
d_gene: .

CDR3nt: TGCGCCAGCAATTCGGGACTTATGTACCAAGAGACCCAGTACTTC
CDR3aa: CASNSGLMYQETQYF
j_gene: TRBJ2-5
v_gene: TRBV5-1
abundance: .
d_gene: .

CDR3nt: TGTGCCAGCTCCCTCAGGACAGGGGGAGTCGAAGAGACCCAGTACTTC
CDR3aa: CASSLRTGGVEETQYF
j_gene: TRBJ2-5
v_gene: TRBV18
abundance: once
d_gene: TRBD1

CDR3nt: TGTGCCAGCAGCCAAGATCCCGACAGAAATCAGCCCCAGCATTTT
CDR3aa: CASSQDPDRNQPQHF
j_gene: TRBJ1-5
v_gene: TRBV3-1/TRBV3-2
abundance: .
d_gene: .

CDR3nt: TGCGCCAGCAGTGAAGGGAGGGATAGAACCTATGGCTACACCTTC
CDR3aa: CASSEGRDRTYGYTF
j_gene: TRBJ1-2
v_gene: TRBV10-2
abundance: once
d_gene: .

CDR3nt: TGTGCCAGCACTCGAGGCCAGCAAACGAACACCGGGGAGCTGTTTTTT
CDR3aa: CASTRGQQTNTGELFF
j_gene: TRBJ2-2
v_gene: TRBV2
abundance: .
d_gene: .

CDR3nt: TGTGCCAGCTCACCTACTGACAGTTACACTGAAGCTTTCTTT
CDR3aa: CASSPTDSYTEAFF
j_gene: TRBJ1-1
v_gene: TRBV18
abundance: .
d_gene: .

CDR3nt: TGTGCCAGCAGTTCGGCCTACGAGCAGTACTTC
CDR3aa: CASSSAYEQYF
j_gene: TRBJ2-7
v_gene: TRBV5-4
abundance: few
d_gene: .

CDR3nt: TGCGCCAGCAGCCCGGGACAGATCAATCAGCCCCAGCATTTT
CDR3aa: CASSPGQINQPQHF
j_gene: TRBJ1-5
v_gene: TRBV5-1
abundance: .
d_gene: TRBD1

CDR3nt: TGTGCCAGCAGTTCCATAGTTAACACTGAAGCTTTCTTT
CDR3aa: CASSSIVNTEAFF
j_gene: TRBJ1-1
v_gene: TRBV12-3/TRBV12-4
abundance: .
d_gene: .

CDR3nt: TGTGCCAGTACAGGCTCCTACGAGCAGTACTTC
CDR3aa: CASTGSYEQYF
j_gene: TRBJ2-7
v_gene: TRBV2
abundance: few
d_gene: .

CDR3nt: TGTGCCAGCAGCTTAGTTGGGACAGTAAGAAACATTCAGTACTTC
CDR3aa: CASSLVGTVRNIQYF
j_gene: TRBJ2-4
v_gene: TRBV7-2
abundance: few
d_gene: TRBD1

CDR3nt: TGCGCCAGCAGGGTCCAGGTGGCCGGGGAGCTGTTTTTT
CDR3aa: CASRVQVAGELFF
j_gene: TRBJ2-2
v_gene: TRBV5-1
abundance: .
d_gene: .

CDR3nt: TGTGCCACCAGTGATTTTGGAGGGGGGACTAGCGGGAGAAGGGATACGCAGTATTTT
CDR3aa: CATSDFGGGTSGRRDTQYF
j_gene: TRBJ2-3
v_gene: TRBV24-1
abundance: .
d_gene: TRBD2

CDR3nt: TGTGCCAGCTCACCCGGGTACCAAGAGACCCAGTACTTC
CDR3aa: CASSPGYQETQYF
j_gene: TRBJ2-5
v_gene: TRBV18
abundance: .
d_gene: .

CDR3nt: TGTGCCAGCAGCCATCCCCACTACAATGAGCAGTTCTTC
CDR3aa: CASSHPHYNEQFF
j_gene: TRBJ2-1
v_gene: TRBV3-1/TRBV3-2
abundance: .
d_gene: .

CDR3nt: TGTGCCAGCAGTCAAACAGGGGGCTCCTACGAGCAGTACTTC
CDR3aa: CASSQTGGSYEQYF
j_gene: TRBJ2-7
v_gene: TRBV27
abundance: .
d_gene: TRBD1